The clone carrying this TCR beta chain was picked up many times. The CDR3 sequence is 15 residues long. Germline lookup yields CDR1 SNHLY and CDR2 FYNNEI. V lost 6 bases and J lost 8; bases outside the gene matches: 8. TCRdb re-derived calls from the RT-PCR reads in MiXCR, one entry per CDR3 protein. This sample yields approximately 720,000 distinct CDR3 sequences, of which 13% to 15% are seen a single time; just over 3.5% belongs to the top ten. The sequence was obtained from a female donor in good health, serving as a healthy control. The sample consisted of memory CD4+ T cells from blood. The rearrangement joins TRBV2 to TRBJ1-4; the match to TRBD1 covers 11 bases. DNA of the CDR3: TGTGCCAGCAGCGGGACAGGGGGAGAGGGGGAAAAACTGTTTTTT. Amino acid sequence: CASSGTGGEGEKLFF.